This passage covers 13 T cell receptor beta chains from one sample sequenced in a study of T cells after yellow fever vaccination. From the 5' RACE reads, TCRdb called clonotypes with MiXCR, one entry per CDR3 protein. The sample has some 340,000 distinct CDR3 sequences; around a tenth are singletons. This specimen consisted of CD4+ T cells sorted from PBMCs, obtained 45 days after the yellow fever booster vaccination. The origin of the receptors is a man between 18 and 29 years old who received the YFV17D yellow fever vaccine.

This clonotype appeared a few times. J is TRBJ1-2 and V is TRBV6-6; no firm D call. Germline CDR1 MNHNY, CDR2 SVGAGI (reference sequence). CDR3 length equals 15 residues. Between the trimmed V and J ends, which lost 6 bases and 2 bases, there was a span of 16 bases. The CDR3, as DNA: TGTGCCAGCAGCCGATTGGGTTCCGGGAACTATGGCTACACCTTC. It translates to CASSRLGSGNYGYTF.

The chain combines TRBV12-3 or TRBV12-4 with TRBJ1-2, with 8 nucleotides matching TRBD1. J lost 2 bases, V lost 4 bases, and 3 bases had no gene match. CDR3 length: 14 amino acids. CDR3 sequence: CASSYRTGNYGYTF. CDR3 sequence (DNA): TGTGCCAGCAGTTATAGGACAGGGAACTATGGCTACACCTTC.

The table lists this clonotype with a few counts. J is TRBJ1-1 and V is TRBV5-1; no clear D. This CDR3 spans 14 amino acids. V shed 0 bases and J shed 2 bases, with 8 bases lying between them. From germline, CDR1 is SGHRS and CDR2 YFSETQ. CDR3 in amino acids: CASSLVQANTEAFF. The DNA for the CDR3 is TGCGCCAGCAGCTTGGTGCAGGCCAACACTGAAGCTTTCTTT.

This chain links TRBV21-1 with TRBJ2-5. TRBV21-1 is deemed a pseudogene. The CDR3 has 14 residues. The CDR3 DNA reads as TGTGCCAGCAGCAAATCGACTTGCCAAGAGACCCAGTACTTC. Residues: CASSKSTCQETQYF.

The chain recombines TRBV7-2 with TRBJ1-5; D is unclear. With 4 bases removed from V and 7 bases from J, the gap between germline ends came to 38 bases. The V gene's germline CDR1 is SGHTA and CDR2 FQGNSA. The CDR3 runs 22 residues. The CDR3 sequence: CASSSQSRRGPTAEPEDQPQHF. The CDR3 DNA is TGTGCCAGCAGCTCGCAATCTAGACGCGGACCGACCGCGGAGCCGGAGGACCAGCCCCAGCATTTT.

The chain links TRBV6-1 to TRBJ1-6, with D uncertain. This CDR3 region has 16 residues. Per the germline V gene, CDR1 is MNHNS and CDR2 is SASEGT. V lost 3 bases to trimming and J lost 6 bases, with 15 bases between them. CDR3: CASSERTRAGNSPLHF. DNA for the CDR3: TGTGCCAGCAGTGAGAGGACGCGCGCCGGTAATTCACCCCTCCACTTT.

The gene calls are TRBV18 and TRBJ1-3; a weak D match, TRBD1 (5 bases). V was clipped by 6 bases and J by 2 bases, with 14 bases between them. The CDR3 consists of 15 residues. Germline V gene lookup returns CDR1 KGHSH and CDR2 LQKENI. In nucleotides, the CDR3 is TGTGCCAGCTCGACGACGGGGGGAGCTGGAAACACCATATATTTT. Amino acid sequence: CASSTTGGAGNTIYF.

Only a few counts were recorded for this clonotype. The gene calls are TRBV12-3 or TRBV12-4 and TRBJ1-6, with D possibly being TRBD1 (6 bases). V was clipped by 3 bases and J by 7 bases, with 13 bases between them. CDR3 length equals 15 residues. The CDR3 DNA is TGTGCCAGCAGTTTCCAGGGGAGCCCCAATTCACCCCTCCACTTT. Translating gives CASSFQGSPNSPLHF.

This chain links TRBV7-3 with TRBJ2-1; perhaps TRBD2 as D (6 bases). Trimming took off 5 bases at V and 10 bases at J, with 21 bases between the two ends. The V gene's germline CDR1 is SGHTA and CDR2 FQGTGA. The CDR3 length is 15 residues. CDR3 nucleotides: TGTGCCAGCAGCCCCCAAAGACGGGGGAAGAACGAGCAGTTCTTC. Translating it yields CASSPQRRGKNEQFF.

This clonotype was seen repeatedly, ten times or more. The chain carries TRBV6-2 or TRBV6-3 and TRBJ2-7, with D perhaps TRBD1 (5 bases). CDR3 size: 14 residues. The V end was cut by 9 bases, the J end by 2 bases, with 17 bases between. Germline values: CDR1 MNHEY, CDR2 SVGEGT. CDR3 DNA: TGTGCCAGTCACCGACAGTTGGACGCCTACGAGCAGTACTTC. This gives the protein CASHRQLDAYEQYF.

In DNA form, the CDR3 reads TGTGCCAGCAGCCCAACAGGTGGGGCTCGGTACAATGAGCAGTTCTTC. Residues: CASSPTGGARYNEQFF. V usage is TRBV7-3 and J usage is TRBJ2-1; TRBD1 is a possible D gene (5 bases). Germline CDR1 is SGHTA and CDR2 is FQGTGA. This CDR3 has 16 amino acids. The ends were cut back, 5 bases at V and 4 bases at J, with 18 bases in the middle.

This clonotype has just a few counts. The genes are TRBV10-3 and TRBJ1-1; the D is unclear. Deletions cut 6 bases from V and 0 bases from J, with 8 bases between. CDR1 and CDR2 from the germline V gene are ENHRY and SYGVKD. The CDR3 contains 13 residues. In nucleotides, the CDR3 is TGTGCCATCAGGAGCCCCATGAACACTGAAGCTTTCTTT. It translates to CAIRSPMNTEAFF.

In this sample, this clonotype turned up once. The V call is TRBV10-3, the J call TRBJ1-5; 7 bases are shared with TRBD1. V lost 7 bases and J lost 4; bases outside the gene matches: 13. The CDR3 consists of 16 residues. Germline CDR1 and CDR2: ENHRY and SYGVKD. CDR3 DNA sequence: TGTGCCATCACTCCATCTGACAGGGCGCGGAATCAGCCCCAGCATTTT. It yields the protein CAITPSDRARNQPQHF.